This is a list of T cell receptor beta chains from one sample in a study of PD-L1 blockade in urothelial cancer. TCRdb's copy holds only in-frame clones and misses some; the assay was immunoSEQ multiplex PCR. The sample has over 100,000 clones, about 88% seen once. The sequences come from PBMCs, collected around atezolizumab (anti-PD-L1) treatment. The receptors shown here come from a man between 50 and 59 years old with urothelial cancer. CDR3s leave out the opening cysteine and the closing phenylalanine or tryptophan. D genes are given only for firm matches.

CDR3 protein: ASSLAGSGPLAKNIQY; D gene: TRBD2; V gene: TRBV5-4; J gene: TRBJ2-4
CDR3 protein: ASIAATGGYT; D gene: TRBD1; V gene: TRBV2; J gene: TRBJ1-2
CDR3 protein: AISESKQGRETQY; D gene: TRBD1; V gene: TRBV10-3; J gene: TRBJ2-5
CDR3 protein: ASSVGVAGGLQF; D gene: TRBD2; V gene: TRBV9; J gene: TRBJ2-1
CDR3 protein: ASSLASSTYEQY; D gene: -; V gene: TRBV7-9; J gene: TRBJ2-7
CDR3 protein: ASTPGGDFAEETQY; D gene: TRBD1; V gene: TRBV7-9; J gene: TRBJ2-5
CDR3 protein: ASSATGGSYEQY; D gene: -; V gene: TRBV25-1; J gene: TRBJ2-7
CDR3 protein: ASSTRDYSYEQY; D gene: TRBD2; V gene: TRBV7-2; J gene: TRBJ2-7
CDR3 protein: ASTTTGFNEQF; D gene: TRBD1; V gene: TRBV11-3; J gene: TRBJ2-1
CDR3 protein: ASSLEVKTEAF; D gene: -; V gene: TRBV28; J gene: TRBJ1-1
CDR3 protein: ASWGTGGSNQPQH; D gene: TRBD1; V gene: TRBV19; J gene: TRBJ1-5
CDR3 protein: ASSIGQKNIQY; D gene: -; V gene: TRBV19; J gene: TRBJ2-4
CDR3 protein: ASSQGHQETQY; D gene: -; V gene: TRBV11-2; J gene: TRBJ2-5
CDR3 protein: ASSPMTSGTYNEQF; D gene: TRBD2; V gene: TRBV27; J gene: TRBJ2-1
CDR3 protein: ASSSIRDRTSYEQY; D gene: TRBD1; V gene: TRBV13; J gene: TRBJ2-7
CDR3 protein: ASSQGSSGVASYEQY; D gene: -; V gene: TRBV4-1; J gene: TRBJ2-7
CDR3 protein: ASSIRLAGVDEQY; D gene: TRBD2; V gene: TRBV11-2; J gene: TRBJ2-7
CDR3 protein: ASSSRTGGSEPQH; D gene: TRBD1; V gene: TRBV9; J gene: TRBJ1-5
CDR3 protein: AWSTGGLSNQPQH; D gene: TRBD1; V gene: TRBV30; J gene: TRBJ1-5
CDR3 protein: ASSRGGYGYT; D gene: -; V gene: TRBV12-5; J gene: TRBJ1-2
CDR3 protein: ASSPSGTGGTYEQY; D gene: TRBD1; V gene: TRBV11-1; J gene: TRBJ2-7
CDR3 protein: ASSSSWASDEQY; D gene: -; V gene: TRBV5-6; J gene: TRBJ2-7
CDR3 protein: ASSQDPVRVYGYT; D gene: -; V gene: TRBV14; J gene: TRBJ1-2
CDR3 protein: ASSFRTNALGNTIY; D gene: -; V gene: TRBV28; J gene: TRBJ1-3
CDR3 protein: ASSEGAGPYEQY; D gene: -; V gene: TRBV6-1; J gene: TRBJ2-7
CDR3 protein: ASRHRDFHWVYGYGYT; D gene: -; V gene: TRBV7-9; J gene: TRBJ1-2
CDR3 protein: ASSWRWELF; D gene: -; V gene: TRBV5-8; J gene: TRBJ2-2
CDR3 protein: ASSLETGGANNSPLH; D gene: TRBD1; V gene: TRBV5-8; J gene: TRBJ1-6
CDR3 protein: ASRRTGGTGNTIY; D gene: TRBD1; V gene: TRBV25-1; J gene: TRBJ1-3
CDR3 protein: ASSTRTGVVYGYT; D gene: TRBD1; V gene: TRBV6-6; J gene: TRBJ1-2
CDR3 protein: ASRPPGQNTGELF; D gene: -; V gene: TRBV6-5; J gene: TRBJ2-2
CDR3 protein: ASSFRQGEKLF; D gene: -; V gene: TRBV27; J gene: TRBJ1-4
CDR3 protein: ASSTQTALDTQY; D gene: -; V gene: TRBV19; J gene: TRBJ2-3
CDR3 protein: ASSRTSGRVDTQY; D gene: TRBD2; V gene: TRBV6-5; J gene: TRBJ2-3
CDR3 protein: ASSLRDRDKETQY; D gene: TRBD1; V gene: TRBV5-8; J gene: TRBJ2-5
CDR3 protein: ASSQKEGFTYEQY; D gene: -; V gene: TRBV14; J gene: TRBJ2-7
CDR3 protein: ASSLMATTYGYT; D gene: -; V gene: TRBV5-1; J gene: TRBJ1-2
CDR3 protein: ASSSPGLAGPYEQY; D gene: TRBD2; V gene: TRBV28; J gene: TRBJ2-7
CDR3 protein: AISELLAGNTGELF; D gene: TRBD2; V gene: TRBV10-3; J gene: TRBJ2-2
CDR3 protein: ASSPDRGEKLF; D gene: TRBD1; V gene: TRBV4-2; J gene: TRBJ1-4
CDR3 protein: ASSQRGTVSTDTQY; D gene: TRBD2; V gene: TRBV7-8; J gene: TRBJ2-3
CDR3 protein: ASSLAPSGNQETQY; D gene: TRBD2; V gene: TRBV5-1; J gene: TRBJ2-5
CDR3 protein: ASSGGGKLSYEQY; D gene: TRBD2; V gene: TRBV5-4; J gene: TRBJ2-7
CDR3 protein: ASSLSVRELF; D gene: -; V gene: TRBV11-2; J gene: TRBJ2-2
CDR3 protein: ASSSGSTDTQY; D gene: -; V gene: TRBV7-9; J gene: TRBJ2-3